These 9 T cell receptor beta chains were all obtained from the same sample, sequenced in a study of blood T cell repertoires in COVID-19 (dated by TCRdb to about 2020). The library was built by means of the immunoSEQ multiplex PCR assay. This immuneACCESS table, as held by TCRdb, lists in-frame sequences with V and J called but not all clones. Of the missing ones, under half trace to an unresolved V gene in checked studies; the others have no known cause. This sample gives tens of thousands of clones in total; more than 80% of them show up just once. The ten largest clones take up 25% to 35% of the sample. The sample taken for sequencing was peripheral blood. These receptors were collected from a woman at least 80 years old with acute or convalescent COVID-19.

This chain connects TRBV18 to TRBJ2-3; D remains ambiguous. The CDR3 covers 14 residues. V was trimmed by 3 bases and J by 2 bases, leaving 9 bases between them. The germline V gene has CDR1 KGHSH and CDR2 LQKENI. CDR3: CASSPAVSTDTQYF. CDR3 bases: TGTGCCAGCTCACCCGCGGTGTCCACAGATACGCAGTATTTT.

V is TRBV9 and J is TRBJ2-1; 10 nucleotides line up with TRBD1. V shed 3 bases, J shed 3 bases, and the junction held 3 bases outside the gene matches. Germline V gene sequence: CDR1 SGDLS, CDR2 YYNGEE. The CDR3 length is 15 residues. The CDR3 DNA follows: TGTGCCAGCAGCGAGGGACAGGGGATCTACAATGAGCAGTTCTTC. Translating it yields CASSEGQGIYNEQFF.

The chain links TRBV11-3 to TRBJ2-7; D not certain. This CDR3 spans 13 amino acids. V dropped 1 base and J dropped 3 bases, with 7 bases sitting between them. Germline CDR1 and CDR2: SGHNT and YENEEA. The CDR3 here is CASSLAGFYEQYF. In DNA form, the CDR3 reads TGTGCCAGCAGCTTAGCCGGGTTCTACGAGCAGTACTTC.

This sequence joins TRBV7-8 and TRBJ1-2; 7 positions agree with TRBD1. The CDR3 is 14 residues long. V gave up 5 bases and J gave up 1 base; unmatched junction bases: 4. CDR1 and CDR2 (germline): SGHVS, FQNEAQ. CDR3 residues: CASSPRQGNYGYTF. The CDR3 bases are TGTGCCAGCAGCCCTCGACAGGGTAACTATGGCTACACCTTC.

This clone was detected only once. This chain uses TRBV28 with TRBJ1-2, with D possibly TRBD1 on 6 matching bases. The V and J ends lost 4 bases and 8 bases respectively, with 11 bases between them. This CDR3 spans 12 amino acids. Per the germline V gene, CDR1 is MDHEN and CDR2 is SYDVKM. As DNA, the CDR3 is TGTGCCAGCAGTTCGCGGGGGCTCGGCTACACCTTC. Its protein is CASSSRGLGYTF.

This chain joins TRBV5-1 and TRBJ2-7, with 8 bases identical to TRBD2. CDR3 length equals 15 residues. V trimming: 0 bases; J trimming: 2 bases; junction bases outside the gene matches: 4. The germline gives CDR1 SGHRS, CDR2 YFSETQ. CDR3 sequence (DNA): TGCGCCAGCAGCTTGGTTCTAGCGGGCGCCTACGAGCAGTACTTC. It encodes CASSLVLAGAYEQYF.

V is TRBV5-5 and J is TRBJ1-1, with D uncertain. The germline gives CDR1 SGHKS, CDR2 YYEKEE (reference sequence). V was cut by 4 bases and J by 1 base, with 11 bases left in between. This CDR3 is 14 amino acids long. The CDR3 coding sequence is TGTGCCAGCAGCCTCCGGCGAGGGAACACTGAAGCTTTCTTT. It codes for CASSLRRGNTEAFF.

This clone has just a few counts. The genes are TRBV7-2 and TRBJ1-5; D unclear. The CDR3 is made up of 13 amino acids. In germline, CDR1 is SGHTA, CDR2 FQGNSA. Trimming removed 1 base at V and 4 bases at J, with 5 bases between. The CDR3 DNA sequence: TGTGCCAGCAGCTTAGGGCTGAATCAGCCCCAGCATTTT. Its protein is CASSLGLNQPQHF.

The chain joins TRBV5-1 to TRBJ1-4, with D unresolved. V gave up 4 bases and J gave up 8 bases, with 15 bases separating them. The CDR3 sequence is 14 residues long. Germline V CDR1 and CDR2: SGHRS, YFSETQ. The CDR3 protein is CASSAGVGGEKLFF. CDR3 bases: TGCGCCAGCAGCGCCGGGGTAGGAGGGGAAAAACTGTTTTTT.